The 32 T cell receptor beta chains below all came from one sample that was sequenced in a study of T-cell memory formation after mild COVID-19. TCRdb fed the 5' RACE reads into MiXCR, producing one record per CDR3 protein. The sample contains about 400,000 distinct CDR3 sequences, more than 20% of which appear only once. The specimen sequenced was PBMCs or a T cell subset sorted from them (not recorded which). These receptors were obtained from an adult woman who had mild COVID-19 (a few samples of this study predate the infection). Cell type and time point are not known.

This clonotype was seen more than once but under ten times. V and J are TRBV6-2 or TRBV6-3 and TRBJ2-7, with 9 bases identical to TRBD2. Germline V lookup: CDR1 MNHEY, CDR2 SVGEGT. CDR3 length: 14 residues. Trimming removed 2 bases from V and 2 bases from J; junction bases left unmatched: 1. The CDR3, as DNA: TGTGCCAGCAGTTACCTAGCGGGGACCTACGAGCAGTACTTC. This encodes CASSYLAGTYEQYF.

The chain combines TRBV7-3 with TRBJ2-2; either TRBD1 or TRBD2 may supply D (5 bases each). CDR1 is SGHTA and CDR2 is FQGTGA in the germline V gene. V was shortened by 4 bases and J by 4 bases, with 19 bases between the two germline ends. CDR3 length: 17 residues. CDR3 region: CASSSSVGTASTGELFF. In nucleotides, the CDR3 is TGTGCCAGCAGCTCATCAGTGGGGACCGCGAGCACCGGGGAGCTGTTTTTT.

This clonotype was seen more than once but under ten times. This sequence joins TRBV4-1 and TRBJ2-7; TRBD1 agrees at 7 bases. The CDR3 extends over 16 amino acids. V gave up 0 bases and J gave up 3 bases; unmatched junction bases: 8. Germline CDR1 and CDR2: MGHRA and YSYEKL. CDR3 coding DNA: TGCGCCAGCAGCCAAGATCCCGACAGGGTACTCTACGAGCAGTACTTC. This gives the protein CASSQDPDRVLYEQYF.

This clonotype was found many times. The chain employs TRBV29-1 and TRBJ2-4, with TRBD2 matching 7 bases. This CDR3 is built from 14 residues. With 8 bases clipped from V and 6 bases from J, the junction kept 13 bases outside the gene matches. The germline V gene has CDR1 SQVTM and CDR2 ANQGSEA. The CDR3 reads CSCGGGGVGNIQYF. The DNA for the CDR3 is TGCAGCTGTGGAGGCGGGGGAGTGGGAAACATTCAGTACTTC.

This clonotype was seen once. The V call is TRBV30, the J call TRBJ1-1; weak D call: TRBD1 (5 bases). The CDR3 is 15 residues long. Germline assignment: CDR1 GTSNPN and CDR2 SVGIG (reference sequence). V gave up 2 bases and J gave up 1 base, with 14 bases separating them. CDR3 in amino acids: CAWSPPGGGNTEAFF. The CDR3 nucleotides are TGTGCCTGGAGTCCACCTGGTGGGGGGAACACTGAAGCTTTCTTT.

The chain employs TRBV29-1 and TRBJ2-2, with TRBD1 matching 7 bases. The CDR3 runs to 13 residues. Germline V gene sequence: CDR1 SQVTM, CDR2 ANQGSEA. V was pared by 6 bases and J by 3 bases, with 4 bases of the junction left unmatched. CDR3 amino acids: CSVGDRYTGELFF. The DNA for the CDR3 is TGCAGCGTGGGGGACAGATACACCGGGGAGCTGTTTTTT.

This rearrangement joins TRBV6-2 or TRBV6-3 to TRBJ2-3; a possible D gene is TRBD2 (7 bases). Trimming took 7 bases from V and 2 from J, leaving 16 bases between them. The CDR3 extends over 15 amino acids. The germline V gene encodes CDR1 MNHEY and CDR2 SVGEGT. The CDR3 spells CASTSAGAITDTQYF. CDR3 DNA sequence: TGTGCCAGCACCTCGGCGGGGGCTATCACAGATACGCAGTATTTT.

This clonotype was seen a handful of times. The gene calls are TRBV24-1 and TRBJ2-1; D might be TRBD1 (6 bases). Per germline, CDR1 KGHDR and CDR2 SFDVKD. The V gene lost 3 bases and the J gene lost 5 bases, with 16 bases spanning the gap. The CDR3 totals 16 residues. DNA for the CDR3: TGTGCCACCAGTGATCGAACGGGACACGCCAACAATGAGCAGTTCTTC. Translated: CATSDRTGHANNEQFF.

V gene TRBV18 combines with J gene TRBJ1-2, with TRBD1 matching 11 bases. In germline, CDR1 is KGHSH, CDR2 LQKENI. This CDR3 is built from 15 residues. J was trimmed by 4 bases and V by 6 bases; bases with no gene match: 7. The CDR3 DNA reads TGTGCCAGCTCGGAGGGACAGGGGGTCCTCTATGGCTACACCTTC. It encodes CASSEGQGVLYGYTF.

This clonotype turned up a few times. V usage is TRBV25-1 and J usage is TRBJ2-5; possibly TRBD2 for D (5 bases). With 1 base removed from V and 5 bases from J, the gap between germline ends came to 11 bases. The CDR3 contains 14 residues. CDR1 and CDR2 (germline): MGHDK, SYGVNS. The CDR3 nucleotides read TGTGCCAGCAGTGAATGGGGAGTGGGGGAGACCCAGTACTTC. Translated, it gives CASSEWGVGETQYF.

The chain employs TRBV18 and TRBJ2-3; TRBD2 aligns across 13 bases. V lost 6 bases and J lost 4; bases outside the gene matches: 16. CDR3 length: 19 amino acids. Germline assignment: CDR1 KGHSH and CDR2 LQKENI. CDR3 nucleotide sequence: TGTGCCAGCTCTCGGACTAGCGGGGGCCACGGGCTCAGCGCAGATACGCAGTATTTT. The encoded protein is CASSRTSGGHGLSADTQYF.

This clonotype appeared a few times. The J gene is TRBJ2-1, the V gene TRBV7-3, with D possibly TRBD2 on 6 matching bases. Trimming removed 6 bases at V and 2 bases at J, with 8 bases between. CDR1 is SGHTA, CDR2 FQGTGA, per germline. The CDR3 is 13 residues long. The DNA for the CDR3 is TGTGCCAGCAGTGGGGGGACCTACAATGAGCAGTTCTTC. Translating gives CASSGGTYNEQFF. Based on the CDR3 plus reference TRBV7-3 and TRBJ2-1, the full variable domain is GAGVSQTPSNKVTEKGKYVELRCDPISGHTALYWYRQSLGQGPEFLIYFQGTGAADDSGLPNDRFFAVRPEGSVSTLKIQRTERGDSAVYLCASSGGTYNEQFFGPGTRLTVL.

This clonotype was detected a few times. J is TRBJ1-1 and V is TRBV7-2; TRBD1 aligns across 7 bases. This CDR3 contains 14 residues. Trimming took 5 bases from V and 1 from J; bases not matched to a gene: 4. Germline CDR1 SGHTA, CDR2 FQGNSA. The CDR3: CASSRGQPNTEAFF. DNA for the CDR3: TGTGCCAGCAGCCGGGGACAGCCGAACACTGAAGCTTTCTTT.

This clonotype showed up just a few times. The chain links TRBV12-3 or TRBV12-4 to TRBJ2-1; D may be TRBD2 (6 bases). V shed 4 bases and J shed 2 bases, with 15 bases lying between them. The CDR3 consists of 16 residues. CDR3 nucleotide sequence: TGTGCCAGCAGTTCTCCTAGCGTCGATACCTACAATGAGCAGTTCTTC. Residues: CASSSPSVDTYNEQFF.

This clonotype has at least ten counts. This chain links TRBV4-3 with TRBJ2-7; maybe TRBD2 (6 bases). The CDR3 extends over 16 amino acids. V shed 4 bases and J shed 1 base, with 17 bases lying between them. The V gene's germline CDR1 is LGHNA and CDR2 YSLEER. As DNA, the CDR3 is TGCGCCAGCAGCCCAGGAGAAGGGACTTCATCCTACGAGCAGTACTTC. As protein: CASSPGEGTSSYEQYF.

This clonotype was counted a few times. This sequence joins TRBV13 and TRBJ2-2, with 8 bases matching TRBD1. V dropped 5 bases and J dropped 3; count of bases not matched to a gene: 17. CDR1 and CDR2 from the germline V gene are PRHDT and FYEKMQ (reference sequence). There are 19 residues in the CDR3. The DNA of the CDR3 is TGTGCCAGCAGCCCAAGTTGGGCAGGGGGCGTGATGGACACCGGGGAGCTGTTTTTT. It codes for CASSPSWAGGVMDTGELFF.

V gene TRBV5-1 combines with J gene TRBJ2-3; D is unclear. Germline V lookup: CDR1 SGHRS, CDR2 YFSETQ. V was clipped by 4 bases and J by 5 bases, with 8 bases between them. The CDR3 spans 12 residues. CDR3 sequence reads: CASSLTLDTQYF. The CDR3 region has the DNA TGCGCCAGCAGCCTGACTTTAGATACGCAGTATTTT.

DNA of the CDR3: TGCGCCAGCAGCCTCCGGACAGGGAAGGGCCACGAGCAGTACTTC. It translates to CASSLRTGKGHEQYF. This chain uses TRBV5-1 with TRBJ2-7; 8 bases agree with TRBD1. The CDR3 extends over 15 amino acids. V was pared by 4 bases and J by 5 bases, with 11 bases of the junction left unmatched. Germline V gene data show CDR1 as SGHRS and CDR2 as YFSETQ.

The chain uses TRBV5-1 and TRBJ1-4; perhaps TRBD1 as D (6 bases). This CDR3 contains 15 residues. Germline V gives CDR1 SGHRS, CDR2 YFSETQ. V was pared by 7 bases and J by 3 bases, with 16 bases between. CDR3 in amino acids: CASRPTGQSNEKLFF. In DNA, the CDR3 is TGCGCCAGCCGACCGACTGGACAGTCTAATGAAAAACTGTTTTTT.

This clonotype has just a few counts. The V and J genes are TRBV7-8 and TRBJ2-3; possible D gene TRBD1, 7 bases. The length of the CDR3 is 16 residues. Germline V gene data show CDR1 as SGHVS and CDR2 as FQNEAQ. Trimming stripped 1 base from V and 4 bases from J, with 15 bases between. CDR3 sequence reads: CASSLGASRGADTQYF. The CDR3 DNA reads TGTGCCAGCAGCTTAGGGGCTAGCAGGGGGGCAGATACGCAGTATTTT.

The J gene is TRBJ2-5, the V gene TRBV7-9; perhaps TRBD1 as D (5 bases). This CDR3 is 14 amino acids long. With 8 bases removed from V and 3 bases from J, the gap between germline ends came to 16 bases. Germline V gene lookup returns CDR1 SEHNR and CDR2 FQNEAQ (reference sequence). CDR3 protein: CASVPLKGKETQYF. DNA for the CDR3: TGTGCCAGCGTCCCACTGAAGGGGAAAGAGACCCAGTACTTC.

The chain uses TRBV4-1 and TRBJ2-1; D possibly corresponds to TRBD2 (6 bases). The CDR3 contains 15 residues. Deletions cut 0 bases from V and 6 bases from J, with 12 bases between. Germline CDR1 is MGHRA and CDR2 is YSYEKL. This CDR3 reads CASSQDANGSNEQFF. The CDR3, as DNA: TGCGCCAGCAGCCAAGACGCCAACGGGAGCAATGAGCAGTTCTTC.

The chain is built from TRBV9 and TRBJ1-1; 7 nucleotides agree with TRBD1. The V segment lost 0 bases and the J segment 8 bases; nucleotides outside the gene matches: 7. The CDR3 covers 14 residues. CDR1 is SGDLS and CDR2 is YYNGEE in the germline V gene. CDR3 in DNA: TGTGCCAGCAGCGTAGTTTTTACAGGGGAGGAAGCTTTCTTT. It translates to CASSVVFTGEEAFF.

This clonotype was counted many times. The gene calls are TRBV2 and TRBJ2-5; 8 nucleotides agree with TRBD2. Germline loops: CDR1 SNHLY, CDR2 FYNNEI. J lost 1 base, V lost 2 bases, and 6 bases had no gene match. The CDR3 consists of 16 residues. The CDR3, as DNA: TGTGCCAGCAGTGAAAGTACTAGCGGACTCCAAGAGACCCAGTACTTC. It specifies CASSESTSGLQETQYF. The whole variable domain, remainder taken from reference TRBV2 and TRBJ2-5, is EPEVTQTPSHQVTQMGQEVILRCVPISNHLYFYWYRQILGQKVEFLVSFYNNEISEKSEIFDDQFSVERPDGSNFTLKIRSTKLEDSAMYFCASSESTSGLQETQYFGPGTRLLVL.

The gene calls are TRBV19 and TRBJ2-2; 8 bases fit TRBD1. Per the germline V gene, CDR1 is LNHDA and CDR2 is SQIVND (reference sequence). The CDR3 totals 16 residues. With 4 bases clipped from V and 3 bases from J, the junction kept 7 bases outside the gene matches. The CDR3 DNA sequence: TGTGCCAGTAGTACCGAGGACAGGGCGGACACCGGGGAGCTGTTTTTT. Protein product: CASSTEDRADTGELFF.

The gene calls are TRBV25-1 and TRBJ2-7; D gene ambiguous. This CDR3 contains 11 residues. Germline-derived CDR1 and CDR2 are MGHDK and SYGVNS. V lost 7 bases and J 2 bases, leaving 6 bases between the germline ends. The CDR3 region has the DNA TGTGCCAGCACCCTTGCCTACGAGCAGTACTTC. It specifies CASTLAYEQYF.

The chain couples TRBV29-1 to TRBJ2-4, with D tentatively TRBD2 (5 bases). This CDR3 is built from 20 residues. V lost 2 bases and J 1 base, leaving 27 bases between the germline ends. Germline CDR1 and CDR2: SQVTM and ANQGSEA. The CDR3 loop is CSVEIPRTLAKGWAKNIQYF. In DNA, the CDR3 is TGCAGCGTTGAAATCCCAAGGACCCTAGCTAAGGGCTGGGCCAAAAACATTCAGTACTTC.

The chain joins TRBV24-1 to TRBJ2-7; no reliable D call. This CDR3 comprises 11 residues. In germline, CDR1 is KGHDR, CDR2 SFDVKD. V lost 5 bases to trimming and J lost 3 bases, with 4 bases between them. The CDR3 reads CATSVGYEQYF. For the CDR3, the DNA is TGTGCCACCAGTGTTGGCTACGAGCAGTACTTC.

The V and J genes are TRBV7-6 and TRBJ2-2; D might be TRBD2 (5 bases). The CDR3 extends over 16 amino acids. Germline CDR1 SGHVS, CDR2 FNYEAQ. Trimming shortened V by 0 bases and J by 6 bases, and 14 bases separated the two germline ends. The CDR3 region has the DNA TGTGCCAGCAGCTTAGCGAGCGGCGTGTTCGCCGGGGAGCTGTTTTTT. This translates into CASSLASGVFAGELFF.

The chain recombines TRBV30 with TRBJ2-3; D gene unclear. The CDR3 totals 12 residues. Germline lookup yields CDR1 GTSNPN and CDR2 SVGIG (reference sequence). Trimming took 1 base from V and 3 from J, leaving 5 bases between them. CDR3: CAWSGDTDTQYF. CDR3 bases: TGTGCCTGGAGTGGCGATACAGATACGCAGTATTTT.

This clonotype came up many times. Here the CDR3 DNA reads TGTGCCAGCAGCGCTACGCCTCAGACCGGGGAGCTGTTTTTT. Protein product: CASSATPQTGELFF. The chain recombines TRBV7-3 with TRBJ2-2; D remains unclear. There are 14 residues in the CDR3. The germline V gene has CDR1 SGHTA and CDR2 FQGTGA. The V and J ends lost 5 bases and 5 bases respectively, with 12 bases between them.

DNA of the CDR3: TGTGCCAGCGGGCGCCCGGGAACTAATGAAAAACTGTTTTTT. It yields the protein CASGRPGTNEKLFF. The rearrangement joins TRBV7-9 to TRBJ1-4, with D unresolved. V shed 8 bases and J shed 1 base, with 11 bases lying between them. The germline V gene has CDR1 SEHNR and CDR2 FQNEAQ (reference sequence). The CDR3 totals 14 residues.